This TCR beta chain was captured in a study of T-cell memory formation after mild COVID-19 listed by TCRdb under 2021. Turning to the overall study: Most TCR sequence clusters were specific to one of the two donors. T-cell clones expanding and contracting after mild COVID-19 in two donors were tracked by longitudinal TCRalpha and TCRbeta repertoire sequencing. The cohort comprised two young, previously healthy adult volunteers, one female and one male. What the research found in general, with its limitations: SARS-CoV-2 specificity of the second-wave clones peaking on day 37 was not confirmed. Contracting CD4+ clones turned up mainly in the CM and EM memory subsets, whereas EMRA was where CD8+ clones were enriched. Only a couple of mild cases were covered in the study, and larger cohorts including severe cases with pre-infection samples were considered necessary. Some responding clones were detected in pre-infection memory, suggesting pre-existing cross-reactive memory T cells joined the SARS-CoV-2 response. From day 15 to 85, contracting clones showed balanced CD4/CD8 phenotypes, whereas a second wave of clones that expanded from day 15 to 37 leaned towards CD4+.

There are many counts of this clonotype. The antigen it recognizes is unknown. No base quality values were provided; no much bigger clone lies one nucleotide off. PBMCs were isolated by Ficoll-Paque density gradient centrifugation. Sequencing took place on an Illumina NovaSeq 6000. TCRalpha and TCRbeta cDNA libraries were built by 5'RACE with constant-segment primers, adding sample barcodes and unique molecular identifiers. Trizol reagent was used to extract RNA from every sample. Amplification of the libraries took two PCR steps, and the second step added a second sample barcode plus Illumina TruSeq adapters. The libraries were sequenced on an Illumina NovaSeq using 2 x 150 bp paired-end reads. The authors' analysis ran thus. With migec v1.2.7, reads were demultiplexed and then collapsed into UMI-guided consensus sequences. Using mixcr v2.1.11, the UMI consensuses were aligned to TRA and TRB V and J templates and assembled into clonotypes. Expanded or contracted clonotypes were those called significant by both edgeR and NoisET, with noise models trained on biological replicates. For edgeR calls, the cutoffs were a false discovery rate-adjusted p below 0.01 and a log2 fold-change threshold of 1. As an exploratory analysis of dynamics, PCA with hierarchical clustering was applied to max-normalized trajectories of the 1000 most abundant clonotypes. The CD4 or CD8 phenotype of responding clones was assigned using the separately sequenced CD4+ and CD8+ repertoires. TCRdb reanalyzed the raw reads on its own, using fastp at Q25 for trimming and MiXCR for clone calling, and kept in-frame beta chains. Each CDR3 protein appears once, grouped with its most common genes and DNA. TCRdb's processing, not the authors', yielded these V and J calls. This sample is represented by 250,000 to 300,000 distinct CDR3 sequences; more than 15% of them were singletons. The ten largest clones capture 22% of the sample.

The specimen was PBMCs or a T cell subset sorted from them (not recorded which). The sequence came from a young man who had mild COVID-19 (a few samples of this study predate the infection). The sample titles of this study are shuffled in the database, so cell type and time point are left out; the donor was told from shared clones.

The DNA sequence follows: TGTGCCAGCAGCCCCCGAACTAATGAAAAACTGTTTTTT. Its protein reads: CASSPRTNEKLFF. The chain is made from TRBV27 and TRBJ1-4; the D gene is not confidently resolved. Looking up the germline V gene (reference sequence) yields CDR1 MNHEY and CDR2 SMNVEV. Trimming costs V 6 bases and J 1 base, and their ends lie 6 bases apart. From cysteine to phenylalanine, the CDR3 is 13 amino acids long. The only DNA kept is the CDR3, 39 bases in frame from the first base.